This TCR beta chain was captured by sequencing in a study of graft-versus-host responses after intestinal transplantation. V was cut by 3 bases and J by 9 bases, with 15 bases left in between. This CDR3 has 14 amino acids. Germline V gives CDR1 MNHEY, CDR2 SMNVEV (reference sequence). To note about this clone: The target antigen is unknown.

Method: immunoSEQ multiplex PCR; TCRdb's copy keeps in-frame clones and lacks some. In the table there are some 110,000 clones, more than 90% of which are singletons. This clonotype originated in a human donor who was the organ donor for an intestinal transplant. The chain carries TRBV27 and TRBJ2-4; possible D gene TRBD1, 5 bases. Source: unstimulated CD4+ T cells sorted from spleen or lymph node cells, taken before transplant. The CDR3 spells CASSFRPFDSIQYF. The CDR3 DNA is TGTGCCAGCAGTTTCCGCCCTTTCGACAGCATTCAGTACTTC.